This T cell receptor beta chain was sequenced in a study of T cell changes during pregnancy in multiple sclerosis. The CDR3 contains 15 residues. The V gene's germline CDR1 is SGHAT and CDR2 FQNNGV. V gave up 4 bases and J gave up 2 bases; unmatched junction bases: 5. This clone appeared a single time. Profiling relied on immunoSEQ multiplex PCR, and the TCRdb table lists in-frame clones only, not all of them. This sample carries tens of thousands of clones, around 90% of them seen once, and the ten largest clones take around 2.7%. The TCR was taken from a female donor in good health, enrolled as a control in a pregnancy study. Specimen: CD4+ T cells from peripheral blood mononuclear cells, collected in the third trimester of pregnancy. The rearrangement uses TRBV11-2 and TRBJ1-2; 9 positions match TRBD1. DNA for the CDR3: TGTGCCAGCAGCTCCCACAGGGGGCGCAACTATGGCTACACCTTC. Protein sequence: CASSSHRGRNYGYTF.